A selection of T cell receptor beta chains follows, all from one sample in a study of T cell repertoires in ileal Crohn's disease. Sequencing was performed with immunoSEQ multiplex PCR; in TCRdb, only in-frame clones are kept and a portion is missing. In the table there are about 60,000 clones, 70% to 90% of which are singletons. The sequenced material came from ileal tissue. The source is an adult with Crohn's disease. CDR3s leave out the opening cysteine and the closing phenylalanine or tryptophan. The order of the fields is V gene, J gene, clone size, CDR3 protein. Rows give clone size only sometimes, using once, few, many, or a class for an expanded clone.

v_gene: TRBV12-5; j_gene: TRBJ2-1; abundance: .; CDR3aa: ASGLMGQGYNEQF
v_gene: TRBV6-5; j_gene: TRBJ1-1; abundance: .; CDR3aa: ASSSLSNTEAF
v_gene: TRBV4-1; j_gene: TRBJ2-3; abundance: .; CDR3aa: ASSTGLAGFTDTQY
v_gene: TRBV5-1; j_gene: TRBJ1-6; abundance: .; CDR3aa: ARSGAAYNSPLH
v_gene: TRBV6-1; j_gene: TRBJ1-3; abundance: .; CDR3aa: ASSDPDRGRGNTIY
v_gene: TRBV5-1; j_gene: TRBJ2-2; abundance: few; CDR3aa: ASSSELDTGELF
v_gene: TRBV27; j_gene: TRBJ2-3; abundance: .; CDR3aa: ASSHSGRGTDTQY
v_gene: TRBV18; j_gene: TRBJ1-4; abundance: .; CDR3aa: ASSPPGALGEKLF
v_gene: TRBV7-9; j_gene: TRBJ1-4; abundance: .; CDR3aa: ASSFTGGKLF
v_gene: TRBV5-1; j_gene: TRBJ1-3; abundance: .; CDR3aa: ASSLGPSEYSGNTIY
v_gene: TRBV10-1; j_gene: TRBJ1-2; abundance: .; CDR3aa: ASSEYSMGYT
v_gene: TRBV13; j_gene: TRBJ1-6; abundance: .; CDR3aa: ASSFGRVGSPLH
v_gene: TRBV7-9; j_gene: TRBJ2-7; abundance: .; CDR3aa: ASSRDSKYEQY
v_gene: TRBV6-5; j_gene: TRBJ2-7; abundance: .; CDR3aa: ASSLGDRPFYEQY
v_gene: TRBV6-5; j_gene: TRBJ1-1; abundance: .; CDR3aa: ASRLGTGRTEAF
v_gene: TRBV5-5; j_gene: TRBJ1-2; abundance: .; CDR3aa: ASNTGGDFGYT
v_gene: TRBV2; j_gene: TRBJ1-5; abundance: once; CDR3aa: ASSSDISNQPQH
v_gene: TRBV2; j_gene: TRBJ1-4; abundance: .; CDR3aa: ASSEAGGTARKLF
v_gene: TRBV7-7; j_gene: TRBJ2-1; abundance: .; CDR3aa: ASSLHATGTSSHNEQF
v_gene: TRBV21-1; j_gene: TRBJ1-2; abundance: .; CDR3aa: ASSQEGFHGYT
v_gene: TRBV2; j_gene: TRBJ2-1; abundance: .; CDR3aa: ASSEDRGKQF
v_gene: TRBV5-1; j_gene: TRBJ1-6; abundance: .; CDR3aa: ASSLNGQDSPLH
v_gene: TRBV18; j_gene: TRBJ1-1; abundance: .; CDR3aa: ASSPRQGVSTEAF
v_gene: TRBV12-5; j_gene: TRBJ1-5; abundance: .; CDR3aa: ASGFGDQPQH
v_gene: TRBV10-3; j_gene: TRBJ1-4; abundance: .; CDR3aa: AISGGTGIGEKLF
v_gene: TRBV13; j_gene: TRBJ2-7; abundance: .; CDR3aa: ASSLAGSFYEQY
v_gene: TRBV18; j_gene: TRBJ1-6; abundance: .; CDR3aa: ASSAGQGHNSPLH
v_gene: TRBV4-1; j_gene: TRBJ1-5; abundance: .; CDR3aa: ASSLGRNQPQH
v_gene: TRBV5-4; j_gene: TRBJ2-1; abundance: .; CDR3aa: ASSQGGGGANEQF
v_gene: TRBV19; j_gene: TRBJ1-2; abundance: .; CDR3aa: ASSADRGPYGYT
v_gene: TRBV6-1; j_gene: TRBJ2-1; abundance: .; CDR3aa: ASSLTSGVEQF
v_gene: TRBV4-2; j_gene: TRBJ1-3; abundance: .; CDR3aa: ASSQSGRLSGNTIY
v_gene: TRBV19; j_gene: TRBJ1-1; abundance: .; CDR3aa: ASTPDPGGRTEAF
v_gene: TRBV7-6; j_gene: TRBJ1-1; abundance: few; CDR3aa: ASSSDTEAF
v_gene: TRBV27; j_gene: TRBJ1-4; abundance: .; CDR3aa: ASRAVETTNEKLF
v_gene: TRBV29-1; j_gene: TRBJ2-3; abundance: .; CDR3aa: SVEEAGAGDTQY